Each of the 5 T cell receptor beta chains below was sequenced from the same sample in a study of cytomegalovirus exposure and HLA in healthy donors. The PCR was carried out with 60 Vbeta primers and 13 Jbeta primers. Generated by immunoSEQ multiplex PCR, the TCRdb table keeps only in-frame clones and is missing some. The table has 180,000 or so clones, around nine tenths seen once. Sequencing was carried out using PBMCs. Receptors were obtained from a woman aged 25 to 39 in good health and CMV-seronegative.

The chain joins TRBV6-1 to TRBJ1-1; no clear D. CDR1 MNHNS and CDR2 SASEGT come from the germline V gene. Trimming stripped 0 bases from V and 1 base from J, with 15 bases between. This CDR3 contains 17 residues. CDR3 sequence: CASSEAPNGISNTEAFF. The CDR3 DNA reads TGTGCCAGCAGTGAAGCCCCGAACGGTATCTCGAACACTGAAGCTTTCTTT.

The CDR3 loop is CASSLSRGWEQYF. The CDR3 nucleotides are TGTGCCAGCAGTTTATCTCGGGGATGGGAGCAGTACTTC. The chain links TRBV27 to TRBJ2-7; the D gene is possibly TRBD2 (5 bases). The CDR3 is 13 residues long. CDR1 and CDR2 from the germline V gene are MNHEY and SMNVEV (reference sequence). The V end lost 0 bases, the J end lost 7 bases, and 10 bases lay between the germline ends.

This sequence joins TRBV25-1 and TRBJ2-2; D unclear. Germline V gene sequence: CDR1 MGHDK, CDR2 SYGVNS. This CDR3 has 13 amino acids. Between the trimmed V and J ends, which lost 6 bases and 2 bases, there was a span of 7 bases. The CDR3 region has the DNA TGTGCCAGCAGGACTCCAAACACCGGGGAGCTGTTTTTT. Translating it yields CASRTPNTGELFF. The full variable domain, with the rest looked up from reference TRBV25-1 and TRBJ2-2, is EADIYQTPRYLVIGTGKKITLECSQTMGHDKMYWYQQDPGMELHLIHYSYGVNSTEKGDLSSESTVSRIRTEHFPLTLESARPSHTSQYLCASRTPNTGELFFGEGSRLTVL.

J is TRBJ1-5 and V is TRBV7-9; possible D gene TRBD1, 5 bases. The CDR3 is 17 residues long. Trimming left V 5 bases short and J 2 bases short, with 19 bases between. The germline V gene has CDR1 SEHNR and CDR2 FQNEAQ (reference sequence). This CDR3 is CASSPRDSCRGNQPQHF. CDR3 in DNA: TGTGCCAGCAGCCCCCGGGACTCTTGTAGGGGCAATCAGCCCCAGCATTTT.

This sequence joins TRBV19 and TRBJ2-7; TRBD1 is a possible D gene (6 bases). This CDR3 region has 13 residues. CDR1 is LNHDA and CDR2 is SQIVND in the germline V gene (reference sequence). V dropped 3 bases and J dropped 1 base, with 7 bases sitting between them. CDR3 nucleotide sequence: TGTGCCAGTAGTATGACAGGTTCCTACGAGCAGTACTTC. Its protein is CASSMTGSYEQYF.